This T cell receptor beta chain was sequenced in a study of post-analysis software for immune sequencing data. Study-wide background: There were relapsing-remitting, secondary progressive and progressive-relapsing multiple sclerosis among the disease courses included.

The CDR3 runs to 11 residues. The ends were cut back, 7 bases at V and 6 bases at J, with 6 bases in the middle. Tagging with unique molecular identifiers was a feature of the TCR beta cDNA libraries. When about 1 to 11 million T cells were used, they gave about 550,000 cDNA molecules. TCRdb re-analysed the PCR reads in MiXCR, keeping a single row per CDR3 protein. The profile shows just over 250,000 distinct CDR3 sequences, just over 35% of them singletons. Broader study findings: There were a handful of TRBV segments more frequent in patients than controls, and TRBV5-6, TRBV5-1 and TRBV20-1 were among them. Same-batch samples co-clustered strongly by F measure. Significantly lower normalized Chao1 diversity was found in patients with multiple sclerosis relative to controls.

This clonotype has only a few counts. Its target is not known. The clonotype was recovered from a girl under 18 with multiple sclerosis. What was sequenced was blood. The J gene is TRBJ2-2, the V gene TRBV12-3 or TRBV12-4; D is unclear. CDR3 in amino acids: CASTMSGELFF. The CDR3, as DNA: TGTGCCAGCACGATGTCCGGGGAGCTGTTTTTT.